Shown below are 6 T cell receptor beta chains from a single sample sequenced in a study of a mutant IDH1 vaccine in newly diagnosed glioma (TCRdb year 2021). The time point tag for this specimen amounts to: baseline, week 1 (first vaccination visit). This specimen's treatment or condition label, interpreted: pre-vaccination baseline after standard-of-care therapy. The library relied on the immunoSEQ multiplex PCR assay. This immuneACCESS table, as held by TCRdb, lists in-frame sequences with V and J called but not all clones. Of the missing ones, under half trace to an unresolved V gene in checked studies; the others have no known cause. For this sample there are tens of thousands of clones; more than 65% appear just once. About 21% of the sample comes from the top ten. Source: PBMCs, taken from a glioma patient treated with radiotherapy, temozolomide or both. These receptors all come from a man between 25 and 39 years old with glioma.

DNA for the CDR3: TGTGCCAGCAGCGCGACAGGGGGTGCCAATCAGCCCCAGCATTTT. Translated: CASSATGGANQPQHF. The gene calls are TRBV5-8 and TRBJ1-5; 9 nucleotides match TRBD1. The CDR3 sequence is 15 residues long. Germline V gene data show CDR1 as SGHTS and CDR2 as YDEGEE. Trimming took 4 bases from V and 3 from J; bases not matched to a gene: 5.

The chain couples TRBV30 to TRBJ2-5; 11 positions match TRBD2. The CDR3 loop spans 16 amino acids. CDR1 is GTSNPN, CDR2 SVGIG, per germline (reference sequence). The ends lost 2 bases at V and 5 bases at J; junction bases unmatched: 10. This CDR3 is CAWSPGLAGGGETQYF. The CDR3 DNA reads as TGTGCCTGGAGTCCCGGGCTAGCGGGAGGCGGGGAGACCCAGTACTTC. The whole variable domain, filled in from reference TRBV30 and TRBJ2-5, reads SQTIHQWPATLVQPVGSPLSLECTVEGTSNPNLYWYRQAAGRGLQLLFYSVGIGQISSEVPQNLSASRPQDRQFILSSKKLLLSDSGFYLCAWSPGLAGGGETQYFGPGTRLLVL.

The rearrangement links TRBV5-1 to TRBJ1-1; D is perhaps TRBD1 (5 bases). Trimming took off 7 bases at V and 0 bases at J, with 10 bases between the two ends. The CDR3 sequence is 13 residues long. Looked up from germline, CDR1 is SGHRS and CDR2 is YFSETQ. The CDR3 coding sequence is TGCGCCAGCCGGGACGAAATGAACACTGAAGCTTTCTTT. Residues: CASRDEMNTEAFF.

The sample holds a few counts of this clone. This chain links TRBV10-3 with TRBJ2-1, with D possibly matching TRBD2 (6 bases). This CDR3 is built from 12 residues. The germline gives CDR1 ENHRY, CDR2 SYGVKD. Trimming removed 11 bases from V and 5 bases from J, with 13 bases in between. Here the CDR3 DNA reads TGTGCCTCCCGGGGGACTCACAATGAGCAGTTCTTC. Its protein is CASRGTHNEQFF.

This chain uses TRBV2 with TRBJ2-5; no reliable D call. CDR1 and CDR2 from the germline V gene are SNHLY and FYNNEI. There are 14 residues in the CDR3. Trimming stripped 5 bases from V and 1 base from J, with 11 bases between. CDR3 sequence (DNA): TGTGCCAGCAGTCCCGGACGGACCCAAGAGACCCAGTACTTC. It yields the protein CASSPGRTQETQYF.

The chain carries TRBV5-6 and TRBJ2-7; maybe TRBD1 (6 bases). The CDR3 extends over 12 amino acids. Germline V lookup: CDR1 SGHDT, CDR2 YYEEEE. V was shortened by 3 bases and J by 4 bases, with 8 bases between the two germline ends. CDR3 sequence: CASSSGTYEQYF. The CDR3 bases are TGTGCCAGCAGCTCCGGGACATACGAGCAGTACTTC.